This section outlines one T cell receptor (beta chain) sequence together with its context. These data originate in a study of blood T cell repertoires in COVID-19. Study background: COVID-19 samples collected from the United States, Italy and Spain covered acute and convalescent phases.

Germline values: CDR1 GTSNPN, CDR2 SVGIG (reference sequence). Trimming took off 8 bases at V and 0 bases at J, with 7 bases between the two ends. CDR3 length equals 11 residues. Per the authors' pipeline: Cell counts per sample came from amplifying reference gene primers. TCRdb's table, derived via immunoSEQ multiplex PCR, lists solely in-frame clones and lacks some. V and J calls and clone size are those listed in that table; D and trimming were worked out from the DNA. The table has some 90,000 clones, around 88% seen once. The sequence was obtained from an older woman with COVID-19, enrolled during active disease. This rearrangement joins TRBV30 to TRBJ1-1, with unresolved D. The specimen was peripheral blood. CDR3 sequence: CAAGLNTEAFF. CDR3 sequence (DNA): TGTGCCGCGGGCTTGAACACTGAAGCTTTCTTT.